Below are 16 T cell receptor beta chains sequenced from a single sample in a study of shared clonotypes between healthy human individuals. Sequencing was performed with immunoSEQ multiplex PCR; in TCRdb, only in-frame clones are kept and a portion is missing. Of about 2.4 million clones in the sample, 80% to 95% were seen once. The sequencing input was naive CD4+ T cells from PBMCs. As for subset: CD45RA+ positively selected. The receptors here all came from a young man in good health. Some clones in this sample may be carry-over from other donors' samples.

The gene calls are TRBV14 and TRBJ1-1; D uncertain. V was pared by 4 bases and J by 2 bases, with 8 bases between. Germline V gene lookup returns CDR1 SGHDN and CDR2 FVKESK. CDR3 length equals 13 residues. CDR3 in amino acids: CASSRHRNTEAFF. For the CDR3, the DNA is TGTGCCAGCAGCCGCCACAGAAACACTGAAGCTTTCTTT. The variable domain in full, completed from reference TRBV14 and TRBJ1-1, reads EAGVTQFPSHSVIEKGQTVTLRCDPISGHDNLYWYRRVMGKEIKFLLHFVKESKQDESGMPNNRFLAERTGGTYSTLKVQPAELEDSGVYFCASSRHRNTEAFFGQGTRLTVV.

The V call is TRBV9, the J call TRBJ1-1; D may be TRBD1 (6 bases). The CDR3 has 13 amino acids. Trimming stripped 3 bases from V and 7 bases from J, with 13 bases between. Germline-derived CDR1 and CDR2 are SGDLS and YYNGEE. The CDR3 DNA follows: TGTGCCAGCAGCGACGCGAGAGGGGGTGAAGCTTTCTTT. This encodes CASSDARGGEAFF. The full variable domain, in which reference TRBV9 and TRBJ1-1 provide the parts outside the CDR3, is DSGVTQTPKHLITATGQRVTLRCSPRSGDLSVYWYQQSLDQGLQFLIQYYNGEERAKGNILERFSAQQFPDLHSELNLSSLELGDSALYFCASSDARGGEAFFGQGTRLTVV.

CDR3 nucleotides: TGTGCCAGCAGGCCGGGACAGGGATATGAAAAACTGTTTTTT. Translation gives CASRPGQGYEKLFF. The gene calls are TRBV6-5 and TRBJ1-4, with 9 bases fitting TRBD1. Germline CDR1 reads MNHEY; CDR2 reads SVGAGI. The CDR3 consists of 14 residues. The trim removed 6 bases at V and 6 bases at J, leaving 5 bases unmatched.

The J gene is TRBJ1-2, the V gene TRBV5-5; D is perhaps TRBD1 (6 bases). V was cut by 7 bases and J by 9 bases, with 16 bases left in between. This CDR3 is 12 amino acids long. Germline V gene sequence: CDR1 SGHKS, CDR2 YYEKEE (reference sequence). The CDR3 is CASYQLQGSYTF. As DNA, the CDR3 is TGTGCCAGCTATCAATTACAGGGTAGCTACACCTTC.

The rearrangement links TRBV2 to TRBJ1-5; a weak D match, TRBD1 (6 bases). The V gene lost 8 bases and the J gene lost 5 bases, with 19 bases spanning the gap. This CDR3 region has 15 residues. Germline V gene sequence: CDR1 SNHLY, CDR2 FYNNEI. The CDR3 bases are TGTGCCAGCTCCAGCCCGGGCGGGGGGCATCAGCCCCAGCATTTT. Translating it yields CASSSPGGGHQPQHF. The full variable domain, its missing parts supplied by reference TRBV2 and TRBJ1-5, is EPEVTQTPSHQVTQMGQEVILRCVPISNHLYFYWYRQILGQKVEFLVSFYNNEISEKSEIFDDQFSVERPDGSNFTLKIRSTKLEDSAMYFCASSSPGGGHQPQHFGDGTRLSIL.

This CDR3 is CASRMDMMNEKLFF. CDR3 coding DNA: TGTGCCAGCAGGATGGACATGATGAATGAAAAACTGTTTTTT. This chain links TRBV5-4 with TRBJ1-4, with a tentative D call TRBD1 (5 bases). The germline gives CDR1 SGHNT, CDR2 YYREEE (reference sequence). V was pared by 5 bases and J by 5 bases, with 13 bases between. The CDR3 has 14 residues.

This chain uses TRBV5-1 with TRBJ2-3, with TRBD2 as a possible D gene (5 bases). V dropped 10 bases and J dropped 4 bases, with 16 bases sitting between them. CDR3 length: 13 residues. From germline, CDR1 is SGHRS and CDR2 YFSETQ. CDR3 residues: CASGDLGADTQYF. CDR3 nucleotide sequence: TGCGCCTCCGGGGATCTGGGCGCAGATACGCAGTATTTT.

This sequence joins TRBV5-4 and TRBJ2-7; D gene ambiguous. Trimming took 4 bases from V and 0 from J, leaving 14 bases between them. Germline CDR1 is SGHNT and CDR2 is YYREEE (reference sequence). This CDR3 region has 15 residues. This CDR3 reads CASSPLGMSSYEQYF. For the CDR3, the DNA is TGTGCCAGCAGCCCCCTGGGGATGAGCTCCTACGAGCAGTACTTC.

This clone was seen a few times. This chain joins TRBV6-1 and TRBJ2-7; TRBD2 might be the D (5 bases). V was trimmed by 6 bases and J by 5 bases, leaving 11 bases between them. The CDR3 length is 12 residues. The germline V gene has CDR1 MNHNS and CDR2 SASEGT. The CDR3 DNA reads as TGTGCCAGCAGAGGACCCGGGGACGAGCAGTACTTC. Translating gives CASRGPGDEQYF.

The chain uses TRBV7-8 and TRBJ1-1, with TRBD1 as a possible D gene (6 bases). The germline V and J ends were trimmed by 1 base and 10 bases, with 22 bases remaining between them. CDR1 is SGHVS, CDR2 FQNEAQ, per germline. This CDR3 has 16 amino acids. The CDR3 loop reads CASSLDGIGQQGGAFF. CDR3 nucleotides: TGTGCCAGCAGCTTAGATGGGATCGGACAGCAAGGGGGAGCTTTCTTT. The variable domain in full, with the rest retrieved from reference TRBV7-8 and TRBJ1-1, is GAGVSQSPRYKVAKRGQDVALRCDPISGHVSLFWYQQALGQGPEFLTYFQNEAQLDKSGLPSDRFFAERPEGSVSTLKIQRTQQEDSAVYLCASSLDGIGQQGGAFFGQGTRLTVV.

This rearrangement joins TRBV6-5 to TRBJ2-7, with D uncertain. The germline V gene has CDR1 MNHEY and CDR2 SVGAGI. V was clipped by 7 bases and J by 6 bases, with 10 bases between them. CDR3 length equals 11 residues. The CDR3 is CASKRDAEQYF. The CDR3, as DNA: TGTGCCAGCAAAAGAGACGCCGAGCAGTACTTC.

This rearrangement joins TRBV6-1 to TRBJ1-2; D not resolved. V shed 1 base and J shed 8 bases, with 14 bases lying between them. The CDR3 covers 14 residues. CDR1 and CDR2 from the germline V gene are MNHNS and SASEGT. The CDR3 loop is CASSEEGRARGYTF. CDR3 DNA sequence: TGTGCCAGCAGTGAAGAAGGAAGGGCTAGGGGCTACACCTTC.

This chain links TRBV15 with TRBJ2-7, with 8 bases that match TRBD2. Losses at the gene ends were 5 bases for V and 4 bases for J; bases not matched to a gene: 13. Germline CDR1 LNHNV, CDR2 YYDKDF (reference sequence). The length of the CDR3 is 16 residues. The CDR3 here is CATSPPQLAGRYEQYF. CDR3 sequence (DNA): TGTGCCACCAGCCCACCCCAATTAGCGGGAAGGTACGAGCAGTACTTC.

The CDR3 reads CASGVLGQAVSGNTIYF. In DNA, the CDR3 is TGTGCCAGCGGAGTCTTGGGACAGGCAGTTTCTGGAAACACCATATATTTT. This chain joins TRBV28 and TRBJ1-3, with 8 bases identical to TRBD1. CDR3 size: 17 residues. J was trimmed by 1 base and V by 8 bases; bases with no gene match: 13. The V gene's germline CDR1 is MDHEN and CDR2 SYDVKM.

This clone was seen just once. The rearrangement uses TRBV7-6 and TRBJ1-1; maybe TRBD1 (5 bases). The CDR3 extends over 15 amino acids. Trimming removed 5 bases at V and 4 bases at J, with 17 bases between. Per germline, CDR1 SGHVS and CDR2 FNYEAQ. CDR3 in amino acids: CASSPREGLGTEAFF. DNA for the CDR3: TGTGCCAGCAGCCCTCGGGAGGGGTTGGGCACTGAAGCTTTCTTT.

The V and J genes are TRBV28 and TRBJ2-7; 7 bases align to TRBD2. Germline V gene data show CDR1 as MDHEN and CDR2 as SYDVKM. The CDR3 has 13 amino acids. V gave up 8 bases and J gave up 4 bases; unmatched junction bases: 8. The CDR3 bases are TGTGCCAGCGGGCTAGCGGAGGGATACGAGCAGTACTTC. Its translation is CASGLAEGYEQYF.